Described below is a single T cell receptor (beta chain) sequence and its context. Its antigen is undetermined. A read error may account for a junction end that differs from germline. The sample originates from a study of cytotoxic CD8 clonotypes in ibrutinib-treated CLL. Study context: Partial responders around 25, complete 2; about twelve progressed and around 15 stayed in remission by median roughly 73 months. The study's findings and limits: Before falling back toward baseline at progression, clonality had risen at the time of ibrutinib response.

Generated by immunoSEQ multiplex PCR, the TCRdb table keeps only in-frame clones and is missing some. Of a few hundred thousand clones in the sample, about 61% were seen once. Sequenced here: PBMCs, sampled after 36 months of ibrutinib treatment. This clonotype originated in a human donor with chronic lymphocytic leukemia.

CDR3 amino acids: CASSLGAGQRDF. CDR3 DNA sequence: TGTGCCAGCAGCTTAGGCGCCGGACAGAGGGACTTC. The J gene is TRBJ1-2, the V gene TRBV11-1; a possible D gene is TRBD1 (6 bases). Germline assignment: CDR1 SGHAT and CDR2 FQDESV (reference sequence). This CDR3 is built from 12 residues.